This T cell receptor (beta chain) was found in a study of T cell changes during pregnancy in multiple sclerosis. The CDR3 is 17 residues long. V lost 5 bases, J lost 1 base, and 9 bases stayed unmatched. CDR1 is SEHNR, CDR2 FQNEAQ, per germline (reference sequence). The table came from immunoSEQ multiplex PCR; TCRdb's copy has only in-frame clones and leaves some out. The sample includes approximately 16,000 clones, about 83% of them seen just once. The starting material was CD8+ T cells from peripheral blood mononuclear cells, obtained after pregnancy. The origin of this receptor is a female donor in good health, enrolled as a control in a pregnancy study. The V call is TRBV7-9, the J call TRBJ1-1, with TRBD1 identical over 11 bases. For the CDR3, the DNA is TGTGCCAGCAGCACAGGGACAGGGGGAACTGCGAACACTGAAGCTTTCTTT. It encodes CASSTGTGGTANTEAFF. The full variable domain, its missing parts supplied by reference TRBV7-9 and TRBJ1-1, is DTGVSQNPRHKITKRGQNVTFRCDPISEHNRLYWYRQTLGQGPEFLTYFQNEAQLEKSRLLSDRFSAERPKGSFSTLEIQRTEQGDSAMYLCASSTGTGGTANTEAFFGQGTRLTVV.